Below are 14 T cell receptor beta chains sequenced from a single sample in a study of blood T cells in healthy people across ages. Primed by a sample-barcoded 5' primer and a J-beta primer mix, a second PCR proceeded for about 6 to 11 cycles. Each CDR3 protein gets one entry after TCRdb re-called the 5' RACE reads with MiXCR. The sample holds some 940,000 distinct CDR3 sequences, roughly 28% seen once. These data also featured in a second study, about T cells of mothers and their children.

The sample was blood. These receptors were collected from a woman in her forties in good health.

The V call is TRBV19, the J call TRBJ1-5; D unresolved. The CDR3 length is 14 residues. V was shortened by 3 bases and J by 6 bases, with 12 bases between the two germline ends. Germline V lookup: CDR1 LNHDA, CDR2 SQIVND (reference sequence). The CDR3, as DNA: TGTGCCAGTAGTATGGCGCAGGATTTTCAGCCCCAGCATTTT. Protein sequence: CASSMAQDFQPQHF.

In regard to this clonotype: A much larger clone differs by one base, so this may be a read error. The CDR3 loop is CSAGALGLAGASTQYF. CDR3 DNA sequence: TGCAGTGCTGGAGCCTTGGGACTAGCGGGGGCGTCAACGCAGTATTTT. V and J are TRBV20-1 and TRBJ2-3; 14 bases line up with TRBD2. CDR1 DFQATT and CDR2 SNEGSKA come from the germline V gene (reference sequence). CDR3 length: 16 amino acids. Losses at the gene ends were 5 bases for V and 9 bases for J; bases not matched to a gene: 13.

The rearrangement joins TRBV6-2 or TRBV6-3 to TRBJ1-1; D is possibly TRBD1 (5 bases). V was cut by 6 bases and J by 6 bases, with 20 bases left in between. Germline V lookup: CDR1 MNHEY, CDR2 SVGEGT. This CDR3 comprises 15 residues. For the CDR3, the DNA is TGTGCCAGCAGAGGGCTCCGGGACGTTGTCGCTGAAGCTTTCTTT. Amino acids: CASRGLRDVVAEAFF.

This clonotype occurred a few times. J is TRBJ2-7 and V is TRBV5-1, with 9 bases aligning to TRBD1. The CDR3 loop spans 14 amino acids. The trim removed 4 bases at V and 3 bases at J, leaving 5 bases unmatched. Germline V gene sequence: CDR1 SGHRS, CDR2 YFSETQ. CDR3 bases: TGCGCCAGCAGCGGATCGACAGGGGGCTACGAGCAGTACTTC. Translation gives CASSGSTGGYEQYF.

V gene TRBV24-1 combines with J gene TRBJ2-4; 9 nucleotides align to TRBD1. Trimming took 3 bases from V and 13 from J; bases not matched to a gene: 15. CDR1 is KGHDR and CDR2 is SFDVKD in the germline V gene. The CDR3 extends over 16 amino acids. CDR3 region: CATSDLGTGGRIHQYF. The CDR3 bases are TGTGCCACCAGTGATCTGGGAACAGGGGGCAGAATACACCAGTACTTC.

At least ten counts were recorded for this clonotype. The rearrangement uses TRBV6-6 and TRBJ1-5; maybe TRBD1 (5 bases). The V end lost 5 bases, the J end lost 0 bases, and 11 bases lay between the germline ends. Germline-derived CDR1 and CDR2 are MNHNY and SVGAGI (reference sequence). This CDR3 is built from 15 residues. The CDR3 protein is CASSPDRNSNQPQHF. As DNA, the CDR3 is TGTGCCAGCAGTCCAGACAGAAATAGCAATCAGCCCCAGCATTTT.

The table lists this clonotype with many counts. The chain links TRBV6-5 to TRBJ2-7, with TRBD1 matching 9 bases. This CDR3 comprises 15 residues. Germline V gene lookup returns CDR1 MNHEY and CDR2 SVGAGI. J lost 0 bases, V lost 6 bases, and 6 bases had no gene match. The CDR3 region is CASRTGGLSSYEQYF. In DNA, the CDR3 is TGTGCCAGCAGAACAGGGGGCTTAAGCTCCTACGAGCAGTACTTC.

This clonotype has a count of ten or more. The rearrangement links TRBV10-3 to TRBJ2-3; the D gene is possibly TRBD1 (5 bases). Germline CDR1 reads ENHRY; CDR2 reads SYGVKD. This CDR3 spans 14 amino acids. V gave up 9 bases and J gave up 2 bases, with 15 bases separating them. In DNA form, the CDR3 reads TGTGCCATGGATAACCAGGGATTCACAGATACGCAGTATTTT. This encodes CAMDNQGFTDTQYF.

V and J are TRBV28 and TRBJ2-7, with a possible D match to TRBD1 (6 bases). V was trimmed by 9 bases and J by 5 bases, leaving 14 bases between them. The CDR3 is made up of 12 amino acids. Germline-derived CDR1 and CDR2 are MDHEN and SYDVKM. This CDR3 is CASTGSSHEQYF. DNA of the CDR3: TGTGCCAGTACAGGGAGTTCCCACGAGCAGTACTTC.

The J gene is TRBJ2-1, the V gene TRBV15; 7 bases match TRBD1. CDR1 LNHNV and CDR2 YYDKDF come from the germline V gene (reference sequence). This CDR3 is 18 amino acids long. J was trimmed by 9 bases and V by 0 bases; bases with no gene match: 17. Here the CDR3 reads CATSRETGTGPGRGEQFF. CDR3 DNA sequence: TGTGCCACCAGCAGAGAGACAGGGACGGGACCAGGTCGTGGTGAGCAGTTCTTC.

This clonotype occurred many times. This sequence joins TRBV5-1 and TRBJ2-1; tentatively, D is TRBD1 (6 bases). V was cut by 4 bases and J by 4 bases, with 12 bases left in between. This CDR3 has 14 residues. The germline gives CDR1 SGHRS, CDR2 YFSETQ. The CDR3 protein is CASSTGQSYNEQFF. The CDR3 region has the DNA TGCGCCAGCAGCACCGGACAGTCTTACAATGAGCAGTTCTTC.

This clonotype came up a few times. The V and J genes are TRBV2 and TRBJ1-6; 8 bases are a match to TRBD1. V dropped 6 bases and J dropped 7; count of bases not matched to a gene: 8. Germline V gene lookup returns CDR1 SNHLY and CDR2 FYNNEI. The CDR3 has 15 amino acids. CDR3 DNA: TGTGCCAGCAGGGCGGACAGGGTCGGGAATTCACCCCTCCACTTT. It encodes CASRADRVGNSPLHF.

The rearrangement links TRBV30 to TRBJ2-1; 8 bases are a match to TRBD2. Germline V gives CDR1 GTSNPN, CDR2 SVGIG (reference sequence). The CDR3 has 14 amino acids. The junction had 7 bases not matched to a gene; V was cut back by 5 bases and J by 4 bases. The CDR3 reads CAWDGLAGYNEQFF. CDR3 nucleotide sequence: TGTGCCTGGGACGGGCTAGCGGGTTACAATGAGCAGTTCTTC. Full variable domain (missing parts from reference TRBV30 and TRBJ2-1): SQTIHQWPATLVQPVGSPLSLECTVEGTSNPNLYWYRQAAGRGLQLLFYSVGIGQISSEVPQNLSASRPQDRQFILSSKKLLLSDSGFYLCAWDGLAGYNEQFFGPGTRLTVL.

In the case of this clonotype: A read error is possible here, since a much larger clone lies one base away. The chain joins TRBV20-1 to TRBJ1-1; possible D gene TRBD1, 6 bases. The CDR3 is made up of 12 amino acids. Germline CDR1 DFQATT, CDR2 SNEGSKA (reference sequence). CDR3 in amino acids: CSASGTTPEVFF. The CDR3 DNA is TGCAGTGCTAGCGGGACAACTCCTGAAGTTTTCTTT.